These 31 T cell receptor beta chains share one sample of origin, sequenced in a study of OX40 agonist ivuxolimab in advanced cancers. Sequencing was performed with immunoSEQ multiplex PCR; in TCRdb, only in-frame clones are kept and a portion is missing. The sample has under 55,000 clones, approximately 80% seen once. The sequencing here drew on CD4+ or CD8+ T cells sorted from blood, taken in a trial of the OX40 agonist ivuxolimab. The receptors derive from an adult with an advanced solid tumor such as melanoma, head and neck, liver or kidney cancer.

This clone has a single count. CDR3 region: CASSLTGGHEQYF. The DNA for the CDR3 is TGCGCCAGCAGCTTGACAGGGGGCCACGAGCAGTACTTC. V and J are TRBV5-1 and TRBJ2-7; 9 positions agree with TRBD1. Germline CDR1 is SGHRS and CDR2 is YFSETQ. The CDR3 has 13 amino acids. The V segment lost 1 base and the J segment 5 bases; nucleotides outside the gene matches: 1. Together with reference TRBV5-1 and TRBJ2-7, the CDR3 gives the full variable domain: KAGVTQTPRYLIKTRGQQVTLSCSPISGHRSVSWYQQTPGQGLQFLFEYFSETQRNKGNFPGRFSGRQFSNSRSEMNVSTLELGDSALYLCASSLTGGHEQYFGPGTRLTVT.

J is TRBJ1-6 and V is TRBV4-1, with 7 nucleotides matching TRBD1. The junction had 8 bases not matched to a gene; V was cut back by 1 base and J by 8 bases. CDR1 is MGHRA and CDR2 is YSYEKL in the germline V gene. This CDR3 is 16 amino acids long. DNA of the CDR3: TGCGCCAGCAGCCAAGTTGAAGAGGGGGCCTATTCACCCCTCCACTTT. Protein: CASSQVEEGAYSPLHF.

This sequence joins TRBV18 and TRBJ2-6; 8 bases map to TRBD1. V trimming: 2 bases; J trimming: 1 base; junction bases outside the gene matches: 10. Germline V gene lookup returns CDR1 KGHSH and CDR2 LQKENI. This CDR3 is 19 amino acids long. CDR3 bases: TGTGCCAGCTCACCAAAGGGGGACAGGCGAGCATCTGGGGCCAACGTCCTGACTTTC. Translation: CASSPKGDRRASGANVLTF.

The rearrangement uses TRBV4-2 and TRBJ1-1, with TRBD1 as a possible D gene (6 bases). V shed 4 bases and J shed 5 bases, with 14 bases lying between them. The CDR3 is 14 residues long. Germline V gene sequence: CDR1 LGHNA, CDR2 YNFKEQ. In DNA, the CDR3 is TGTGCCAGCAGCCTACCTTCTAGGGGGACTGAAGCTTTCTTT. Its protein product is CASSLPSRGTEAFF.

The chain uses TRBV11-3 and TRBJ2-4; a possible D gene is TRBD2 (5 bases). The CDR3 is made up of 13 amino acids. The ends were cut back, 6 bases at V and 8 bases at J, with 14 bases in the middle. Germline V CDR1 and CDR2: SGHNT, YENEEA. The CDR3 here is CASRIRGFDIQYF. DNA of the CDR3: TGTGCCAGCAGAATCCGAGGGTTTGACATTCAGTACTTC.

The chain employs TRBV5-8 and TRBJ2-5; weak D call: TRBD1 (5 bases). Germline CDR1 and CDR2: SGHTS and YDEGEE. V was pared by 2 bases and J by 1 base, with 12 bases between. CDR3 length: 15 amino acids. In nucleotides, the CDR3 is TGTGCCAGCAGCTTCCCAGGGATGGTCCAAGAGACCCAGTACTTC. This translates into CASSFPGMVQETQYF.

V and J are TRBV11-3 and TRBJ2-7, with D perhaps matching TRBD2 (7 bases). Per the germline V gene, CDR1 is SGHNT and CDR2 is YENEEA. CDR3 length: 14 amino acids. Trimming shortened V by 7 bases and J by 3 bases, and 16 bases separated the two germline ends. The CDR3: CASTDGGLHYEQYF. CDR3 bases: TGTGCCAGCACAGACGGGGGGCTCCACTACGAGCAGTACTTC.

The gene calls are TRBV4-1 and TRBJ2-1, with TRBD2 matching over 7 bases. The V and J ends lost 0 bases and 5 bases, in that order; junction bases with no gene match: 10. Germline-derived CDR1 and CDR2 are MGHRA and YSYEKL. This CDR3 has 17 amino acids. The CDR3 DNA sequence: TGCGCCAGCAGCCAAGATCCGGCGGCGGGAGCTGACAATGAGCAGTTCTTC. Translated, it gives CASSQDPAAGADNEQFF.

The genes are TRBV9 and TRBJ2-5; D unresolved. In germline, CDR1 is SGDLS, CDR2 YYNGEE. Trimming pared 0 bases from V and 2 bases from J, leaving 11 bases between. This CDR3 comprises 15 residues. CDR3 DNA sequence: TGTGCCAGCAGCGTAGGCGGCACCCAGCAAGAGACCCAGTACTTC. Protein product: CASSVGGTQQETQYF.

The table lists this clone with a count of one. The J gene is TRBJ1-2, the V gene TRBV5-1; 7 bases align to TRBD1. V shed 7 bases, J shed 3 bases, and the junction held 12 bases outside the gene matches. Germline CDR1 and CDR2: SGHRS and YFSETQ. CDR3 length equals 15 residues. The CDR3 loop is CASSASVGQDYGYTF. Here the CDR3 DNA reads TGCGCCAGCTCTGCCTCTGTCGGACAGGACTATGGCTACACCTTC.

This clone appeared a single time. The chain is built from TRBV10-3 and TRBJ2-3, with 11 nucleotides matching TRBD1. V lost 6 bases to trimming and J lost 3 bases; unmatched junction nucleotides: 5. Per germline, CDR1 ENHRY and CDR2 SYGVKD. CDR3 length equals 15 residues. CDR3 in DNA: TGTGCCATCAGGGGGACAGGGGGTTGGACAGATACGCAGTATTTT. Protein sequence: CAIRGTGGWTDTQYF.

This chain links TRBV7-9 with TRBJ2-7; TRBD1 might be the D (5 bases). Germline V lookup: CDR1 SEHNR, CDR2 FQNEAQ (reference sequence). Trimming removed 5 bases at V and 2 bases at J, with 13 bases between. The CDR3 is made up of 14 amino acids. The CDR3 bases are TGTGCCAGCAGCCCGTGGACATCTGCCTACGAGCAGTACTTC. Protein: CASSPWTSAYEQYF. The full variable domain, its missing parts supplied by reference TRBV7-9 and TRBJ2-7, is DTGVSQNPRHKITKRGQNVTFRCDPISEHNRLYWYRQTLGQGPEFLTYFQNEAQLEKSRLLSDRFSAERPKGSFSTLEIQRTEQGDSAMYLCASSPWTSAYEQYFGPGTRLTVT.

This clone was observed a handful of times. The genes are TRBV10-3 and TRBJ2-7; D might be TRBD1 (5 bases). CDR3 length: 12 amino acids. CDR1 and CDR2 from the germline V gene are ENHRY and SYGVKD. Trimming left V 6 bases short and J 0 bases short, with 6 bases between. The CDR3 reads CAIRDNSYEQYF. In DNA form, the CDR3 reads TGTGCCATCAGGGACAACTCCTACGAGCAGTACTTC.

This clone showed up just a few times. The chain combines TRBV9 with TRBJ2-2; the D is unclear. Germline CDR1 and CDR2: SGDLS and YYNGEE. The CDR3 has 12 amino acids. Between the trimmed V and J ends, which lost 4 bases and 5 bases, there was a span of 6 bases. The CDR3 spells CASSSKTGELFF. The CDR3 DNA reads as TGTGCCAGCAGCTCAAAAACCGGGGAGCTGTTTTTT.

The chain recombines TRBV7-9 with TRBJ1-2, with D unresolved. The CDR3 has 13 residues. CDR1 is SEHNR and CDR2 is FQNEAQ in the germline V gene (reference sequence). Trimming shortened V by 5 bases and J by 2 bases, and 9 bases separated the two germline ends. CDR3 sequence reads: CASSPSTNYGYTF. CDR3 coding DNA: TGTGCCAGCAGCCCGAGTACAAACTATGGCTACACCTTC.

In its sample, this clone was seen a few times. The chain joins TRBV6-1 to TRBJ1-6; maybe TRBD1 (6 bases). Per germline, CDR1 MNHNS and CDR2 SASEGT. The CDR3 totals 15 residues. Deletions cut 3 bases from V and 10 bases from J, with 16 bases between. The CDR3 reads CASSDWGPEGSPLHF. CDR3 DNA sequence: TGTGCCAGCAGTGATTGGGGGCCGGAGGGGTCACCCCTCCACTTT.

The chain combines TRBV6-5 with TRBJ2-7, with 13 bases that match TRBD2. V dropped 6 bases and J dropped 7; count of bases not matched to a gene: 9. This CDR3 region has 15 residues. Germline CDR1 and CDR2: MNHEY and SVGAGI. CDR3 bases: TGTGCCAGCAGCCCATGGACTAGCGGGAGTGTTGAGCAGTACTTC. Encoded protein: CASSPWTSGSVEQYF.

This clone showed up just a few times. The rearrangement links TRBV28 to TRBJ1-1, with unresolved D. CDR1 is MDHEN, CDR2 SYDVKM, per germline. The CDR3 runs 11 residues. Trimming took 8 bases from V and 6 from J, leaving 10 bases between them. The CDR3 protein is CASHKISEAFF. Written as DNA, the CDR3 is TGTGCCAGCCACAAAATCTCTGAAGCTTTCTTT.

Comments on this clone: One end of the junction does not line up with germline, which may come from a read error. The chain has TRBV11-3 and TRBJ1-1; D gene unclear. The CDR3 covers 13 residues. Per the germline V gene, CDR1 is SGHNT and CDR2 is YENEEA. The CDR3 here is CASTLTQNTEAFF. CDR3 DNA: TGTGCCAGCACCTTAACACAGAACACTGAAGCTTTCTTT.

V gene TRBV27 combines with J gene TRBJ1-5; TRBD1 matches at 7 bases. This CDR3 spans 18 amino acids. The V segment lost 3 bases and the J segment 3 bases; nucleotides outside the gene matches: 14. The germline V gene encodes CDR1 MNHEY and CDR2 SMNVEV (reference sequence). CDR3 in DNA: TGTGCCAGCAGTTTTCCTCGGACAGGAGGAAGCAACAATCAGCCCCAGCATTTT. It specifies CASSFPRTGGSNNQPQHF.

The rearrangement uses TRBV27 and TRBJ1-5; 7 bases match TRBD1. The CDR3 contains 16 residues. V trimming: 6 bases; J trimming: 0 bases; junction bases outside the gene matches: 8. Germline V gene sequence: CDR1 MNHEY, CDR2 SMNVEV (reference sequence). CDR3 sequence reads: CASSPIPGGSNQPQHF. CDR3 bases: TGTGCCAGCAGCCCAATCCCAGGGGGTAGCAATCAGCCCCAGCATTTT.

The rearrangement links TRBV27 to TRBJ2-1; D is perhaps TRBD2 (5 bases). The CDR3 is 17 amino acids. Germline V gives CDR1 MNHEY, CDR2 SMNVEV (reference sequence). V gave up 6 bases and J gave up 1 base, with 19 bases separating them. In DNA, the CDR3 is TGTGCCAGCAGCACCGACCCAGGAGGAAGTTCCTACAATGAGCAGTTCTTC. Protein product: CASSTDPGGSSYNEQFF.

The chain couples TRBV7-9 to TRBJ2-1; D call uncertain. The V end was cut by 0 bases, the J end by 2 bases, with 20 bases between. Looked up from germline, CDR1 is SEHNR and CDR2 is FQNEAQ (reference sequence). This CDR3 comprises 19 residues. The chain's CDR3 is CASSLAGSYGGPTYNEQFF. CDR3 nucleotides: TGTGCCAGCAGCTTAGCGGGGTCGTACGGCGGCCCGACCTACAATGAGCAGTTCTTC. Full variable domain (missing parts from reference TRBV7-9 and TRBJ2-1): DTGVSQNPRHKITKRGQNVTFRCDPISEHNRLYWYRQTLGQGPEFLTYFQNEAQLEKSRLLSDRFSAERPKGSFSTLEIQRTEQGDSAMYLCASSLAGSYGGPTYNEQFFGPGTRLTVL.

V is TRBV13 and J is TRBJ2-2; the match to TRBD1 covers 9 bases. The CDR3 length is 17 residues. With 5 bases clipped from V and 0 bases from J, the junction kept 7 bases outside the gene matches. Germline CDR1 reads PRHDT; CDR2 reads FYEKMQ (reference sequence). The CDR3 bases are TGTGCCAGCAGCGCAGAAACAGGGGGCGCGAACACCGGGGAGCTGTTTTTT. This encodes CASSAETGGANTGELFF.

The chain recombines TRBV9 with TRBJ2-7; 7 positions match TRBD2. The CDR3 sequence is 15 residues long. J lost 0 bases, V lost 4 bases, and 7 bases had no gene match. Germline V CDR1 and CDR2: SGDLS, YYNGEE. The CDR3: CASSNAGVRSYEQYF. The CDR3 DNA reads as TGTGCCAGCAGCAACGCGGGAGTACGCTCCTACGAGCAGTACTTC.

The rearrangement joins TRBV9 to TRBJ2-6; D gene unclear. The CDR3 has 14 residues. The V gene lost 3 bases and the J gene lost 3 bases, with 7 bases spanning the gap. The germline V gene encodes CDR1 SGDLS and CDR2 YYNGEE. The chain's CDR3 is CASSASDGANVLTF. CDR3 coding DNA: TGTGCCAGCAGCGCCTCGGATGGGGCCAACGTCCTGACTTTC.

The V gene is TRBV5-6, the J gene TRBJ1-2, with TRBD1 matching over 7 bases. Losses at the gene ends were 3 bases for V and 4 bases for J; bases not matched to a gene: 6. CDR3 size: 14 residues. Germline CDR1 reads SGHDT; CDR2 reads YYEEEE. Written as DNA, the CDR3 is TGTGCCAGCAGCTCAGGGGGAACTGGCTATGGCTACACCTTC. Translating it yields CASSSGGTGYGYTF.

This clone has a handful of counts. The chain employs TRBV27 and TRBJ1-1; TRBD1 is a possible D gene (5 bases). Germline-derived CDR1 and CDR2 are MNHEY and SMNVEV (reference sequence). V dropped 4 bases and J dropped 11 bases, with 23 bases sitting between them. This CDR3 has 15 residues. The CDR3 DNA is TGTGCCAGCAGTTCCTATACAGGTCACAACCAGTGGGCTTTCTTT. It encodes CASSSYTGHNQWAFF.

The chain joins TRBV28 to TRBJ2-3, with D perhaps TRBD2 (5 bases). The germline V gene has CDR1 MDHEN and CDR2 SYDVKM. The CDR3 is 14 amino acids. The ends were cut back, 4 bases at V and 0 bases at J, with 8 bases in the middle. CDR3 nucleotide sequence: TGTGCCAGCAGTTCCTGGACTAGCACAGATACGCAGTATTTT. It specifies CASSSWTSTDTQYF.

The chain combines TRBV6-1 with TRBJ1-1; D call uncertain. This CDR3 contains 13 residues. V was clipped by 4 bases and J by 7 bases, with 13 bases between them. Germline CDR1 and CDR2: MNHNS and SASEGT. The CDR3 sequence: CASSVGRGVEAFF. For the CDR3, the DNA is TGTGCCAGCAGTGTTGGTCGCGGGGTTGAAGCTTTCTTT.

The J gene is TRBJ2-7, the V gene TRBV2; the D gene is possibly TRBD1 (6 bases). The CDR3 consists of 15 residues. Germline CDR1 and CDR2: SNHLY and FYNNEI. Trimming left V 6 bases short and J 2 bases short, with 17 bases between. Written as DNA, the CDR3 is TGTGCCAGCAGGCAGCCCTGGACAGATACCTACGAGCAGTACTTC. Amino acids: CASRQPWTDTYEQYF.